This T cell receptor (beta chain) was found in a study of cytomegalovirus exposure and HLA in healthy donors. In the PCR, 60 Vbeta and 13 Jbeta primers were used. As processed by the authors: An analysis that came later counted some 81 million unique TCR beta chains, about 10 million shared. TCRdb keeps only in-frame clones here, not all; method: immunoSEQ multiplex PCR. That table furnishes V, J and clone size, whereas the DNA furnished D and trimming. The table includes 100,000 to 150,000 clones, more than 75% detected once. Germline V gene sequence: CDR1 LNHDA, CDR2 SQIVND (reference sequence). The trim removed 3 bases at V and 4 bases at J, leaving 2 bases unmatched. The CDR3 loop spans 14 amino acids.

The origin of this receptor is a female donor in good health and CMV-seronegative. J is TRBJ2-5 and V is TRBV19; TRBD2 matches at 10 bases. What was sequenced was PBMCs. Here the CDR3 reads CASSILAGAETQYF. CDR3 in DNA: TGTGCCAGTAGTATTCTAGCGGGAGCAGAGACCCAGTACTTC. The full variable domain, rest sourced from reference TRBV19 and TRBJ2-5, is DGGITQSPKYLFRKEGQNVTLSCEQNLNHDAMYWYRQDPGQGLRLIYYSQIVNDFQKGDIAEGYSVSREKKESFPLTVTSAQKNPTAFYLCASSILAGAETQYFGPGTRLLVL.